This T cell receptor (beta chain) stems from a study of T cell changes during pregnancy in multiple sclerosis. Generated by immunoSEQ multiplex PCR, the TCRdb table keeps only in-frame clones and is missing some. The sample carries 45,000 or so clones, about 90% recorded once. In germline, CDR1 is MGHRA, CDR2 YSYEKL. This CDR3 is 15 amino acids long. Trimming left V 1 base short and J 0 bases short, with 9 bases between. The input for sequencing was peripheral blood, taken in the first trimester of pregnancy. The source of this sequence is a female donor with multiple sclerosis, enrolled in a pregnancy study. This chain links TRBV4-1 with TRBJ1-2; no firm D call. DNA of the CDR3: TGCGCCAGCAGCCAAGTCGTTAATCCTAACTATGGCTACACCTTC. Its translation: CASSQVVNPNYGYTF.